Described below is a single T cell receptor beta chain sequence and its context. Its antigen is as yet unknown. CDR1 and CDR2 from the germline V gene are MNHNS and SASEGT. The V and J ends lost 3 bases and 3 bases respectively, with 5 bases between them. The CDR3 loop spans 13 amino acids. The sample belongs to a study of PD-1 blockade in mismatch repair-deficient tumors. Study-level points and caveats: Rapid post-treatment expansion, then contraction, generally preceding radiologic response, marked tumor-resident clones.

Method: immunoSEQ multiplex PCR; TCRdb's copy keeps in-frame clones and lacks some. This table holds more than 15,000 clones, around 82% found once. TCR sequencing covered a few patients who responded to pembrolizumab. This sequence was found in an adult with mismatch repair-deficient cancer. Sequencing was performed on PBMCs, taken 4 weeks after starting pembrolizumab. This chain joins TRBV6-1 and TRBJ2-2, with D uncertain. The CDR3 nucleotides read TGTGCCAGCAGTGACCTATACACCGGGGAGCTGTTTTTT. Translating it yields CASSDLYTGELFF.